This entry concerns a single T cell receptor (beta chain). The CDR3 contains 11 residues. The germline V gene encodes CDR1 KGHDR and CDR2 SFDVKD. The germline V and J ends were trimmed by 10 bases and 5 bases, with 10 bases remaining between them. These data come from a study of T cells in Graves' hyperthyroidism and ophthalmopathy. TCR beta CDR3 regions were amplified from RNA. The HTBI primer set drove a first-round RT-PCR of the TCR CDR3. Using its own MiXCR run on the multiplex PCR reads, TCRdb lists one record per CDR3 protein. The data hold roughly 570,000 distinct CDR3 sequences, with 35% to 55% observed a single time.

This clonotype originated in a young woman with Graves' hyperthyroidism. The sequenced material came from peripheral blood or thyroid tissue (not recorded which). The chain has TRBV24-1 and TRBJ1-1; D unclear. For the CDR3, the DNA is TGTGCCACAGGAGCGGTTACTGAAGCTTTCTTT. Translation: CATGAVTEAFF.